Shown below are 27 T cell receptor beta chains from a single sample sequenced in a study of monozygotic twins with inflammatory bowel disease. Using the 5' RACE reads, TCRdb records one entry per CDR3 protein without DNA. Its clone listing holds approximately 330,000 distinct CDR3 sequences. Sequenced: blood. These receptor sequences come from a human donor with ulcerative colitis or Crohn's disease, or a healthy co-twin of an affected twin (not recorded which).

The J gene is TRBJ2-5, the V gene TRBV5-1; the TCRdb D gene call, TRBD1, has no DNA to confirm it. Germline CDR1 reads SGHRS; CDR2 reads YFSETQ. There are 16 residues in the CDR3. CDR3 sequence: CASSLVRTGKQETQYF.

The chain is built from TRBV7-9 and TRBJ1-4. Germline CDR1 SEHNR, CDR2 FQNEAQ (reference sequence). This CDR3 comprises 15 residues. The CDR3 loop is CASSRGEALSEKLFF.

The chain couples TRBV5-1 to TRBJ2-2; TCRdb calls TRBD1, which cannot be checked without DNA. The CDR3 has 15 residues. Germline V CDR1 and CDR2: SGHRS, YFSETQ. This CDR3 reads CASGREQGNTGELFF. Looking up the rest from reference TRBV5-1 and TRBJ2-2 gives the full variable domain: KAGVTQTPRYLIKTRGQQVTLSCSPISGHRSVSWYQQTPGQGLQFLFEYFSETQRNKGNFPGRFSGRQFSNSRSEMNVSTLELGDSALYLCASGREQGNTGELFFGEGSRLTVL.

V is TRBV6-1 and J is TRBJ2-2. The CDR3 has 14 amino acids. Per germline, CDR1 MNHNS and CDR2 SASEGT. Here the CDR3 reads CASRRQANTGELFF.

This chain joins TRBV7-2 and TRBJ1-4; the D gene TCRdb calls, TRBD1, cannot be checked with no DNA. This CDR3 has 16 amino acids. Germline CDR1 and CDR2: SGHTA and FQGNSA. The CDR3 loop is CASSLMGGQVNEKLFF.

The CDR3 spells CASSLGLAGGSNTGELFF. The chain has TRBV7-6 and TRBJ2-2; there is no DNA to check the TCRdb D call of TRBD2. CDR1 is SGHVS and CDR2 is FNYEAQ in the germline V gene. There are 18 residues in the CDR3.

The V call is TRBV20-1, the J call TRBJ2-3; as DNA is missing, the TRBD1 call by TCRdb cannot be tested. Looked up from germline, CDR1 is DFQATT and CDR2 is SNEGSKA (reference sequence). The CDR3 is made up of 15 amino acids. CDR3 residues: CSADLRDRGSDTQYF.

The chain recombines TRBV7-2 with TRBJ2-1; TCRdb picks TRBD2, but there is no DNA to check that call. CDR1 SGHTA and CDR2 FQGNSA come from the germline V gene. This CDR3 comprises 16 residues. CDR3 region: CASSPRRATAYNEQFF.

The V and J genes are TRBV7-9 and TRBJ1-2; TCRdb reports TRBD1, a call that lacks DNA to check it against. Germline loops: CDR1 SEHNR, CDR2 FQNEAQ (reference sequence). This CDR3 contains 14 residues. CDR3 amino acids: CASSLGDNYYGYTF.

The V and J genes are TRBV28 and TRBJ1-5; TCRdb proposes TRBD1, but this gene call is untestable without DNA. The germline V gene encodes CDR1 MDHEN and CDR2 SYDVKM. The CDR3 totals 14 residues. The CDR3 loop is CASRPTGESQPQHF.

Here the CDR3 reads CASSVKNTEAFF. This chain links TRBV10-2 with TRBJ1-1. The CDR3 length is 12 residues. Germline assignment: CDR1 WSHSY and CDR2 SAAADI.

This chain connects TRBV5-6 to TRBJ2-7; with no DNA, the TCRdb D assignment of TRBD1 cannot be verified. CDR3 length equals 14 residues. Germline CDR1 and CDR2: SGHDT and YYEEEE. CDR3 region: CASSSGGWTYEQYF.

CDR3 loop: CASSLSNPGVEAFF. The chain recombines TRBV5-4 with TRBJ1-1. This CDR3 contains 14 residues. From germline, CDR1 is SGHNT and CDR2 YYREEE (reference sequence).

The chain links TRBV20-1 to TRBJ2-6; without DNA, the TCRdb call of TRBD1 cannot be checked. The germline V gene has CDR1 DFQATT and CDR2 SNEGSKA (reference sequence). This CDR3 has 15 residues. The CDR3 sequence: CSAKRPGSGANVLTF.

V and J are TRBV20-1 and TRBJ2-2; TCRdb selects TRBD2, and the lack of DNA leaves this call unchecked. CDR1 and CDR2 (germline): DFQATT, SNEGSKA (reference sequence). This CDR3 spans 14 amino acids. CDR3 amino acids: CSARAWGESGELFF.

This chain joins TRBV9 and TRBJ1-1; TCRdb reports TRBD1, a call that lacks DNA to check it against. This CDR3 is 16 amino acids long. The V gene's germline CDR1 is SGDLS and CDR2 YYNGEE. The CDR3 is CASSVGTDPGNTEAFF.

V and J are TRBV27 and TRBJ2-7; there is no DNA to check the TCRdb D call of TRBD1. From germline, CDR1 is MNHEY and CDR2 SMNVEV (reference sequence). This CDR3 is 17 amino acids long. Here the CDR3 reads CASSYGTGSLRFHEQYF.

The CDR3 sequence is CSPNLDDLPAFSEQYF. The chain joins TRBV29-1 to TRBJ2-7. This CDR3 contains 16 residues. Germline V lookup: CDR1 SQVTM, CDR2 ANQGSEA.

The rearrangement links TRBV25-1 to TRBJ2-7; TCRdb proposes TRBD1, but this gene call is untestable without DNA. Per germline, CDR1 MGHDK and CDR2 SYGVNS. The CDR3 runs to 15 residues. CDR3: CASSEYGQGGHEQYF.

The V and J genes are TRBV7-9 and TRBJ2-5; TCRdb reports TRBD1, a call that lacks DNA to check it against. In germline, CDR1 is SEHNR, CDR2 FQNEAQ (reference sequence). This CDR3 comprises 12 residues. CDR3 region: CASSHPGVTQYF.

The chain couples TRBV6-1 to TRBJ2-7; lacking DNA, the TRBD1 call made by TCRdb goes unchecked. The CDR3 has 15 residues. Germline assignment: CDR1 MNHNS and CDR2 SASEGT. CDR3 region: CASSPYPTGGYEQYF.

This rearrangement joins TRBV7-9 to TRBJ1-1; TCRdb reports TRBD1, a call that lacks DNA to check it against. CDR1 is SEHNR and CDR2 is FQNEAQ in the germline V gene (reference sequence). This CDR3 has 17 amino acids. CDR3: CASSSPPGQGTLSEAFF.

The genes are TRBV12-3 or TRBV12-4 and TRBJ2-2; TCRdb's D gene call, TRBD2, goes unchecked for lack of DNA. The CDR3 runs to 14 residues. The CDR3: CAGYSGSGAGELFF.

The V call is TRBV12-3 or TRBV12-4, the J call TRBJ2-7. This CDR3 has 14 amino acids. CDR3 loop: CASSLVGATYEQYF.

The CDR3 sequence: CASSPGGGTTYEQYF. The V gene is TRBV5-5, the J gene TRBJ2-7; the TCRdb D gene call, TRBD1, has no DNA to confirm it. The CDR3 contains 15 residues. From germline, CDR1 is SGHKS and CDR2 YYEKEE (reference sequence). The full variable domain, with the rest looked up from reference TRBV5-5 and TRBJ2-7, is DAGVTQSPTHLIKTRGQQVTLRCSPISGHKSVSWYQQVLGQGPQFIFQYYEKEERGRGNFPDRFSARQFPNYSSELNVNALLLGDSALYLCASSPGGGTTYEQYFGPGTRLTVT.

The rearrangement links TRBV12-3 or TRBV12-4 to TRBJ2-3; no DNA is available, so the TRBD1 call from TCRdb remains unchecked. There are 17 residues in the CDR3. CDR3 sequence: CASSLTRTGKGTDTQYF.

V is TRBV4-1 and J is TRBJ2-3; TCRdb reports TRBD2, a call that lacks DNA to check it against. This CDR3 region has 16 residues. The germline V gene has CDR1 MGHRA and CDR2 YSYEKL. The CDR3 region is CASSLFSSGSTDTQYF.